These 19 T cell receptor beta chains originate from one sample sequenced in a study of T-cell memory formation after mild COVID-19. TCRdb independently ran MiXCR on the 5' RACE reads; one entry per CDR3 protein. In the table there are about 500,000 distinct CDR3 sequences, approximately 20% of which are singletons. The sequenced material came from PBMCs or a T cell subset sorted from them (not recorded which). These receptors were taken from an adult woman who had mild COVID-19 (a few samples of this study predate the infection). Cell type and time point are not known.

This clonotype was observed a handful of times. The chain is built from TRBV24-1 and TRBJ2-2, with 11 positions matching TRBD2. This CDR3 comprises 18 residues. The V and J ends lost 3 bases and 4 bases, in that order; junction bases with no gene match: 9. Per the germline V gene, CDR1 is KGHDR and CDR2 is SFDVKD. The CDR3 DNA sequence: TGTGCCACCAGTGATCCCGGGATAGCGGGGGGGCCCACCGGGGAGCTGTTTTTT. This encodes CATSDPGIAGGPTGELFF.

The genes are TRBV6-2 or TRBV6-3 and TRBJ2-5, with D unresolved. CDR3 length: 13 residues. Trimming removed 2 bases from V and 3 bases from J, with 7 bases in between. Germline-derived CDR1 and CDR2 are MNHEY and SVGEGT. The CDR3 here is CASSYGRKETQYF. The CDR3 region has the DNA TGTGCCAGCAGTTACGGACGGAAAGAGACCCAGTACTTC.

The chain couples TRBV12-3 or TRBV12-4 to TRBJ1-2; 8 bases line up with TRBD1. The V segment lost 6 bases and the J segment 7 bases; nucleotides outside the gene matches: 7. The CDR3 is 13 amino acids. CDR3 sequence reads: CASREGTGAGYTF. The CDR3 nucleotides read TGTGCCAGCAGGGAAGGGACAGGAGCTGGCTACACCTTC.

CDR3 nucleotides: TGCGCCAGCAGCTTGGATCTAGCGGGTGCTTCCTACAATGAGCAGTTCTTC. It yields the protein CASSLDLAGASYNEQFF. The chain carries TRBV5-1 and TRBJ2-1; 8 nucleotides match TRBD2. The CDR3 has 17 amino acids. V dropped 0 bases and J dropped 1; count of bases not matched to a gene: 6. In germline, CDR1 is SGHRS, CDR2 YFSETQ. The whole variable domain, filled in from reference TRBV5-1 and TRBJ2-1, reads KAGVTQTPRYLIKTRGQQVTLSCSPISGHRSVSWYQQTPGQGLQFLFEYFSETQRNKGNFPGRFSGRQFSNSRSEMNVSTLELGDSALYLCASSLDLAGASYNEQFFGPGTRLTVL.

The rearrangement joins TRBV5-6 to TRBJ2-3; D gene uncertain. CDR3 length equals 15 residues. The V end lost 2 bases, the J end lost 1 base, and 11 bases lay between the germline ends. CDR1 is SGHDT and CDR2 is YYEEEE in the germline V gene. The DNA for the CDR3 is TGTGCCAGCAGCTTTCTCATCGCCCGCACAGATACGCAGTATTTT. It codes for CASSFLIARTDTQYF. Full variable domain (outside the CDR3, taken from reference TRBV5-6 and TRBJ2-3): DAGVTQSPTHLIKTRGQQVTLRCSPKSGHDTVSWYQQALGQGPQFIFQYYEEEERQRGNFPDRFSGHQFPNYSSELNVNALLLGDSALYLCASSFLIARTDTQYFGPGTRLTVL.

There are a few counts of this clonotype. The genes are TRBV12-3 or TRBV12-4 and TRBJ2-1, with a tentative D call TRBD2 (6 bases). This CDR3 is built from 16 residues. Trimming cost V 5 bases and J 7 bases, with 21 bases left between them. The CDR3 DNA reads as TGTGCCAGCAGTAGCAACGGGGGTCACAGTTGGAATGAGCAGTTCTTC. This gives the protein CASSSNGGHSWNEQFF.

V is TRBV12-3 or TRBV12-4 and J is TRBJ2-5, with a possible D match to TRBD2 (6 bases). Trimming stripped 3 bases from V and 4 bases from J, with 15 bases between. The CDR3 runs to 15 residues. The CDR3, as DNA: TGTGCCAGCAGTTTTGAGCGGGCCCGGAGAGAGACCCAGTACTTC. This codes for CASSFERARRETQYF.

This chain connects TRBV7-8 to TRBJ2-7; TRBD1 matches 9 bases. This CDR3 has 15 residues. The trim removed 7 bases at V and 4 bases at J, leaving 11 bases unmatched. The germline gives CDR1 SGHVS, CDR2 FQNEAQ. CDR3 coding DNA: TGTGCCAGCATGCCCCTACCGACAGGGGGGTACGAGCAGTACTTC. Its translation is CASMPLPTGGYEQYF.

This clonotype was detected only a few times. The chain couples TRBV6-5 to TRBJ1-4; possibly TRBD1 for D (5 bases). Germline lookup yields CDR1 MNHEY and CDR2 SVGAGI. With 8 bases removed from V and 8 bases from J, the gap between germline ends came to 18 bases. This CDR3 is 14 amino acids long. CDR3 nucleotides: TGTGCCAGCGCACCCGGGACCGGGCTCGAAAAACTGTTTTTT. Translated: CASAPGTGLEKLFF.

The chain recombines TRBV20-1 with TRBJ2-5, with 8 bases that match TRBD1. V lost 4 bases, J lost 3 bases, and 4 bases stayed unmatched. Germline V gene lookup returns CDR1 DFQATT and CDR2 SNEGSKA (reference sequence). There are 13 residues in the CDR3. As DNA, the CDR3 is TGCAGTGCTATAAGGACAGGGAAAGAGACCCAGTACTTC. Amino acid sequence: CSAIRTGKETQYF.

The chain uses TRBV2 and TRBJ2-3; 9 nucleotides match TRBD2. The CDR3 covers 13 residues. The V gene's germline CDR1 is SNHLY and CDR2 FYNNEI. The V and J ends lost 8 bases and 7 bases, in that order; junction bases with no gene match: 7. CDR3 loop: CASSGGGANTQYF. The CDR3 bases are TGTGCCAGCTCGGGCGGGGGGGCTAATACGCAGTATTTT. Full variable domain (remainder filled in from reference TRBV2 and TRBJ2-3): EPEVTQTPSHQVTQMGQEVILRCVPISNHLYFYWYRQILGQKVEFLVSFYNNEISEKSEIFDDQFSVERPDGSNFTLKIRSTKLEDSAMYFCASSGGGANTQYFGPGTRLTVL.

This clonotype was picked up a small number of times. This chain links TRBV10-3 with TRBJ2-7; D gene uncertain. This CDR3 has 12 amino acids. Trimming shortened V by 3 bases and J by 6 bases, and 9 bases separated the two germline ends. From germline, CDR1 is ENHRY and CDR2 SYGVKD. CDR3 sequence reads: CAISDRRGEQYF. CDR3 nucleotides: TGTGCCATCAGTGACCGGCGCGGCGAGCAGTACTTC.

This clonotype appeared a few times. V is TRBV12-3 or TRBV12-4 and J is TRBJ1-5; tentatively, D is TRBD1 (5 bases). This CDR3 spans 13 amino acids. With 6 bases removed from V and 4 bases from J, the gap between germline ends came to 10 bases. This chain's CDR3 is CASSQQENQPQHF. The DNA for the CDR3 is TGTGCCAGCAGCCAACAGGAGAATCAGCCCCAGCATTTT.

This clonotype came up many times. The rearrangement links TRBV6-2 or TRBV6-3 to TRBJ2-7; D perhaps matches TRBD1 (5 bases). Per the germline V gene, CDR1 is MNHEY and CDR2 is SVGEGT. The CDR3 is 16 residues long. V gave up 10 bases and J gave up 2 bases, with 24 bases separating them. CDR3 in amino acids: CATSRSFSTATYEQYF. The CDR3 coding sequence is TGTGCCACCTCCAGATCTTTCTCGACAGCTACCTACGAGCAGTACTTC.

This clonotype showed up just a few times. The chain is built from TRBV5-1 and TRBJ1-4, with a tentative D call TRBD1 (6 bases). Germline lookup yields CDR1 SGHRS and CDR2 YFSETQ. V lost 4 bases and J 3 bases, leaving 16 bases between the germline ends. CDR3 length equals 16 residues. DNA for the CDR3: TGCGCCAGCAGCAAGGACAGAACCCTTCCTAATGAAAAACTGTTTTTT. Translated, it gives CASSKDRTLPNEKLFF.

Here the CDR3 reads CATSRFEGDHGYTF. CDR3 DNA sequence: TGTGCCACCAGCAGATTTGAGGGGGACCATGGCTACACCTTC. The chain joins TRBV15 to TRBJ1-2; maybe TRBD1 (6 bases). The germline CDR1 and CDR2 sequences are LNHNV and YYDKDF (reference sequence). The CDR3 extends over 14 amino acids. Trimming removed 2 bases from V and 6 bases from J, with 13 bases in between.

The chain uses TRBV15 and TRBJ2-2; D is unresolved. This CDR3 comprises 12 residues. Germline assignment: CDR1 LNHNV and CDR2 YYDKDF (reference sequence). Trimming stripped 2 bases from V and 7 bases from J, with 5 bases between. The CDR3 DNA is TGTGCCACCAGCAGATTTGACGGGGAGCTGTTTTTT. Encoded protein: CATSRFDGELFF.

Ten or more counts support this clonotype. The CDR3 is CASSQPGQGGEQYF. The CDR3 DNA sequence: TGTGCCAGCAGCCAACCCGGACAGGGAGGGGAGCAGTACTTC. V is TRBV4-2 and J is TRBJ2-7; D perhaps matches TRBD1 (8 bases). V was shortened by 2 bases and J by 7 bases, with 15 bases between the two germline ends. In germline, CDR1 is LGHNA, CDR2 YNFKEQ. The CDR3 runs 14 residues.

The chain carries TRBV5-6 and TRBJ1-5; perhaps TRBD1 as D (6 bases). The V gene lost 1 base and the J gene lost 7 bases, with 15 bases spanning the gap. This CDR3 spans 15 amino acids. The germline gives CDR1 SGHDT, CDR2 YYEEEE. The CDR3 nucleotides are TGTGCCAGCAGCTTGAGGGGGGCAGGGTCGCAGCCCCAGCATTTT. Protein: CASSLRGAGSQPQHF.